This T cell receptor (beta chain) was observed in a study of blood T cell repertoires in COVID-19. Whole-study context: Specimens from acute and convalescent COVID-19 originated in the United States, Italy and Spain. From T cells, B-cell-depleted T cells, or PBMCs came the material, which was cDNA or gDNA.

Germline-derived CDR1 and CDR2 are SGHNT and YENEEA. This CDR3 has 16 amino acids. V lost 6 bases to trimming and J lost 0 bases; unmatched junction nucleotides: 9. In the authors' methods: For nucleated cells, counts were estimated from reference gene primer amplification. Measured with immunoSEQ multiplex PCR; TCRdb has only the in-frame clones, and not every one. Clone size and V and J calls were adopted from that table, with D and trimming inferred from the DNA. Here the sample spans some 20,000 clones, roughly nine tenths being singletons. This receptor was taken from a man in his 70s with acute or convalescent COVID-19. The J gene is TRBJ1-1, the V gene TRBV11-3; TRBD1 matches 8 bases. Source material: peripheral blood. The chain's CDR3 is CASSPRTGFMNTEAFF. The CDR3 DNA is TGTGCCAGCAGTCCTCGGACAGGGTTCATGAACACTGAAGCTTTCTTT.